Below are 4 T cell receptor beta chains sequenced from a single sample in a study of blood T cell repertoires in COVID-19. This table comes from immunoSEQ multiplex PCR, and its TCRdb copy is limited to in-frame clones, with some not included. The sample lists some 120,000 clones, roughly 80% occurring once. Material: peripheral blood. These receptors were obtained from a woman between 50 and 59 years old with acute or convalescent COVID-19.

This clone has a handful of counts. The chain combines TRBV6-1 with TRBJ2-7; tentatively, D is TRBD1 (7 bases). CDR3 length: 13 amino acids. Germline values: CDR1 MNHNS, CDR2 SASEGT. The germline V and J ends were trimmed by 2 bases and 3 bases, with 8 bases remaining between them. The CDR3 DNA is TGTGCCAGCAGTGAACAGGGGGGCTACGAGCAGTACTTC. Amino acids: CASSEQGGYEQYF.

J is TRBJ2-7 and V is TRBV18; D may be TRBD1 (6 bases). Germline V gene sequence: CDR1 KGHSH, CDR2 LQKENI. V lost 2 bases, J lost 0 bases, and 11 bases lay in between. The CDR3 totals 15 residues. The CDR3 loop is CASSPNRAGSYEQYF. The CDR3 bases are TGTGCCAGCTCACCAAACAGGGCAGGCTCCTACGAGCAGTACTTC.

V is TRBV12-5 and J is TRBJ1-3; 8 nucleotides match TRBD1. This CDR3 has 13 residues. Germline V gene data show CDR1 as LGHNT and CDR2 as FRNRAP. V dropped 4 bases and J dropped 8; count of bases not matched to a gene: 4. This CDR3 reads CASGSDREYTIYF. DNA of the CDR3: TGTGCTAGTGGTTCGGACAGGGAATACACCATATATTTT.

This rearrangement joins TRBV28 to TRBJ2-3; the match to TRBD2 covers 7 bases. Trimming at V came to 9 bases and at J to 3 bases, leaving 12 bases not matched to a gene. The CDR3 contains 15 residues. Germline assignment: CDR1 MDHEN and CDR2 SYDVKM. The CDR3 region is CASKTSGGRTDTQYF. CDR3 DNA sequence: TGTGCCAGTAAGACCTCGGGAGGAAGGACAGATACGCAGTATTTT.